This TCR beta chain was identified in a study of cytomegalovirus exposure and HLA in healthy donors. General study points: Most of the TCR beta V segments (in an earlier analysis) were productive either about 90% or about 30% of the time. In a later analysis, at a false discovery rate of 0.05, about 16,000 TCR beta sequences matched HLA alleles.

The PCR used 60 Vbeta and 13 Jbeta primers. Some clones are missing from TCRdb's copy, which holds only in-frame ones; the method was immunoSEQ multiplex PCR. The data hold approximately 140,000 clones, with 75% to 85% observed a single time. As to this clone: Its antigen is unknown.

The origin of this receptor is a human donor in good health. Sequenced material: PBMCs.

CDR3 bases: TGTGCCATATTACAGGGGGCAGGCTCCTACGAGCAGTACTTC. Translated: CAILQGAGSYEQYF. V usage is TRBV10-3 and J usage is TRBJ2-7, with TRBD1 identical over 9 bases. This CDR3 spans 14 amino acids. CDR1 ENHRY and CDR2 SYGVKD come from the germline V gene. The V segment lost 9 bases and the J segment 0 bases; nucleotides outside the gene matches: 6.